A selection of T cell receptor beta chains follows, all from one sample in a study of blood T cell repertoires in COVID-19. Sequenced by immunoSEQ multiplex PCR; TCRdb stores in-frame clones only, minus some. The table has 100,000 or so clones, around 87% seen once. Sequenced input: peripheral blood. Every receptor here comes from a human donor in a cohort sampled during active COVID-19. The CDR3 runs from the conserved cysteine through the conserved F or W. A D gene is named only where the DNA matches it firmly. Only some rows state a clone size, as once, few, many or a class for expanded clones.

TRBJ2-4 NA TRBV6-2/TRBV6-3 NA TGTGCCAGCAGTTACTCATCAGTCCCAGGGGACATTCAGTACTTC CASSYSSVPGDIQYF
TRBJ2-3 NA TRBV29-1 NA TGCAGCCTCGAGCCGGGGGGCATCTCAGATACGCAGTATTTT CSLEPGGISDTQYF
TRBJ2-1 NA TRBV3-1/TRBV3-2 once TGTGCCAGCAGCCAGGGCGGGGGCTTCTCCTACAATGAGCAGTTCTTC CASSQGGGFSYNEQFF
TRBJ2-5 TRBD2 TRBV5-1 NA TGCGCCAGCAGCTTGGAGGGAGGGTCAAGGGAGACCCAGTACTTC CASSLEGGSRETQYF
TRBJ2-7 TRBD1 TRBV15 NA TGTGCCACCAGCAGAGCCGGGACAGGGATGTACGAGCAGTACTTC CATSRAGTGMYEQYF
TRBJ2-5 TRBD1 TRBV7-2 NA TGTGCCAGCAGCTCGGTGGGACAGGGGCAAGAGACCCAGTACTTC CASSSVGQGQETQYF
TRBJ1-1 NA TRBV27 NA TGTGCCAGCAGTTTAGGGGGCAACACTGAAGCTTTCTTT CASSLGGNTEAFF
TRBJ2-2 NA TRBV5-6 NA TGTGCCAGCAGCTTGGAAGGGGTGAGGACCGGGGAGCTGTTTTTT CASSLEGVRTGELFF
TRBJ2-7 NA TRBV27 NA TGTGCCAGCAGTCCCGGAGAGACCTACGAGCAGTACTTC CASSPGETYEQYF
TRBJ2-1 TRBD1 TRBV15 NA TGTGCCACCAGCATGGGGCAGGGGGTCCCCTACAATGAGCAGTTCTTC CATSMGQGVPYNEQFF
TRBJ2-1 NA TRBV19 NA TGTGCCAGTAGTTCGGATGTACTAAACGATGAGCAGTTCTTC CASSSDVLNDEQFF
TRBJ2-1 TRBD1 TRBV28 NA TGTGCCAGCAGCCCAACCGGGACAGGGATCAATGAGCAGTTCTTC CASSPTGTGINEQFF
TRBJ1-1 NA TRBV4-1 NA TGCGCCAGCAGCCAAGATCGAGTGGTCACTGAAGCTTTCTTT CASSQDRVVTEAFF
TRBJ2-3 TRBD2 TRBV4-2 NA TGTGCCAGCAGCCTAGAGCGGGAGGAGACAGATACGCAGTATTTT CASSLEREETDTQYF
TRBJ2-7 TRBD1 TRBV5-6 NA TGTGCCAGCAGCTTGACAGCCGACAGGGCGAACGAGCAGTACTTC CASSLTADRANEQYF
TRBJ2-2 TRBD2 TRBV7-3 NA TGTGCCAGCAGCTCGACTAGCGCGAACACCGGGGAGCTGTTTTTT CASSSTSANTGELFF